The sequence of this T cell receptor beta chain was determined in a study of blood T cell repertoires in COVID-19. Study-wide context: From the United States, Italy and Spain came samples of acute and convalescent COVID-19. T cells, B-cell-depleted T cells, or PBMCs provided the cDNA or gDNA that served as material.

This clone was counted between two and nine times. V was pared by 8 bases and J by 3 bases, with 18 bases between. Per the germline V gene, CDR1 is SGHAT and CDR2 is FQNNGV. The CDR3 extends over 15 amino acids. Clones were sequenced by immunoSEQ multiplex PCR, and TCRdb holds only the in-frame ones, with some missing. The profile shows about 49,000 clones, approximately 87% of them singletons. This TCR was sampled from a human donor in a cohort sampled during active COVID-19. V usage is TRBV11-2 and J usage is TRBJ2-3, with D maybe TRBD2 (6 bases). Sequences were obtained from peripheral blood. The CDR3 spells CASRYGGLRTDTQYF. DNA for the CDR3: TGTGCCAGCCGCTACGGGGGACTGCGGACAGATACGCAGTATTTT.